This record looks at one T cell receptor beta chain sequence and its context. Its specificity is unknown. The data were obtained in a study of CD8 T cells in ankylosing spondylitis. Whole-study findings and limits: The study identified a TCR beta motif of about eight highly homologous variants that appeared characteristic of ankylosing spondylitis blood.

Via MiXCR, TCRdb re-called the 5' RACE reads, giving one row per CDR3 protein. The table lists approximately 500,000 distinct CDR3 sequences, 9.5% to 15% of them singletons. V shed 6 bases and J shed 0 bases, with 12 bases lying between them. The germline V gene encodes CDR1 MNHEY and CDR2 SVGEGT. CDR3 size: 15 residues. The chain carries TRBV6-2 or TRBV6-3 and TRBJ2-1, with D maybe TRBD2 (5 bases). Sequencing input: blood, either unsorted or a sorted T cell fraction (not recorded which). This TCR was recovered from a male donor with ankylosing spondylitis. In DNA, the CDR3 is TGTGCCAGCAGCCCCGGGGTAGTCTCCTACAATGAGCAGTTCTTC. Its translation is CASSPGVVSYNEQFF.